This entry features one T cell receptor beta chain sequence. The data are from a study of patients and donors after allogeneic stem cell transplantation. TCRdb ran MiXCR on the RT-PCR reads and lists one entry per CDR3 protein. Among approximately 170,000 distinct CDR3 sequences listed, about 24% were seen once. There are 16 residues in the CDR3. V dropped 6 bases and J dropped 1 base, with 15 bases sitting between them. Germline V CDR1 and CDR2: MDHEN, SYDVKM. V is TRBV28 and J is TRBJ2-2; D not resolved. The material sequenced was blood, either unsorted or a sorted T cell fraction (not recorded which). The receptor was derived from a human donor who was either an allogeneic HSCT recipient or a stem cell or donor lymphocyte infusion donor (not recorded which). It is not recorded whose cells these are; they may come from a transplant donor. The CDR3 loop is CASSHGWTVNTGELFF. The CDR3 nucleotides read TGTGCCAGCAGCCATGGGTGGACGGTGAACACCGGGGAGCTGTTTTTT.